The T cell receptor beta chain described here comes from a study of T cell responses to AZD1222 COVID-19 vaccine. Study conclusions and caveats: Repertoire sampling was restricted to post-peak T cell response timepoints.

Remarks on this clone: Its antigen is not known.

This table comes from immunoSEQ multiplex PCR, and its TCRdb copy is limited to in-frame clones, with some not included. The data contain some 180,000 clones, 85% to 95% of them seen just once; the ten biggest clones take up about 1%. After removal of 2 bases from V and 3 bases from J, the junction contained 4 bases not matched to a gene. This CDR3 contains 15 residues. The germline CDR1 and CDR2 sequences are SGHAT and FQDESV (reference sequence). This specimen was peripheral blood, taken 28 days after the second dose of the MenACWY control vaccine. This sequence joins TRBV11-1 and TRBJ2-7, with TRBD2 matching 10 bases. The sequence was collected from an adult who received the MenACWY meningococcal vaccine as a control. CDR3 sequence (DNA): TGTGCCAGCAGCTTAACAGCGGGGGGGGTCTACGAGCAGTACTTC. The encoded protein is CASSLTAGGVYEQYF.